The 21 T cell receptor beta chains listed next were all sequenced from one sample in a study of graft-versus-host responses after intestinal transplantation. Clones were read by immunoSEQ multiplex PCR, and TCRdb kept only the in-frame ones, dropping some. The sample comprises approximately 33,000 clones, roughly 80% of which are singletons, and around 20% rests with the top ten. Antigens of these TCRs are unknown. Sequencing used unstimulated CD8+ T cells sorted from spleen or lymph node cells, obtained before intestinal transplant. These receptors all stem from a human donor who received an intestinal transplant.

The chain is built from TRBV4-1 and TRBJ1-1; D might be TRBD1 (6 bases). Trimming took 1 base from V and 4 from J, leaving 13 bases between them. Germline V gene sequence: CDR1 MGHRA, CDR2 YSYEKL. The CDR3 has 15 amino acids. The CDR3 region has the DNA TGCGCCAGCAGCCAAGGAGCAGGGGAGGGCACTGAAGCTTTCTTT. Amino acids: CASSQGAGEGTEAFF.

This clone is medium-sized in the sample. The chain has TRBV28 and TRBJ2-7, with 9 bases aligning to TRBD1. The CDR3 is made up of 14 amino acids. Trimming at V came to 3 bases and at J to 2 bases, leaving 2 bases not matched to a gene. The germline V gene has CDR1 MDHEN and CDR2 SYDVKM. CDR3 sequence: CASSFTGGPYEQYF. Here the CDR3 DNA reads TGTGCCAGCAGTTTTACAGGGGGCCCCTACGAGCAGTACTTC. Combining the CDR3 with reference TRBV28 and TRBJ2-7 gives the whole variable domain DVKVTQSSRYLVKRTGEKVFLECVQDMDHENMFWYRQDPGLGLRLIYFSYDVKMKEKGDIPEGYSVSREKKERFSLILESASTNQTSMYLCASSFTGGPYEQYFGPGTRLTVT.

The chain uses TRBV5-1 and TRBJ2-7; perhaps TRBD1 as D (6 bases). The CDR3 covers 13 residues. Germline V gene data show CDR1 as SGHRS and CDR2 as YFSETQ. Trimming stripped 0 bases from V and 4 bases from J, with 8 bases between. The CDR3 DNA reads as TGCGCCAGCAGCTTGGGGACAGTTTACGAGCAGTACTTC. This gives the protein CASSLGTVYEQYF.

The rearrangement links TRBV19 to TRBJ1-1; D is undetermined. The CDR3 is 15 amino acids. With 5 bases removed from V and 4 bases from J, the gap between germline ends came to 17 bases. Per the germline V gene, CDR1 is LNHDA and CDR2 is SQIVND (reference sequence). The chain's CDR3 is CASSPGSTWSTEAFF. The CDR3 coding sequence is TGTGCCAGTAGTCCGGGGTCGACCTGGAGCACTGAAGCTTTCTTT. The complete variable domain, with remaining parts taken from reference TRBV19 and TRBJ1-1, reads DGGITQSPKYLFRKEGQNVTLSCEQNLNHDAMYWYRQDPGQGLRLIYYSQIVNDFQKGDIAEGYSVSREKKESFPLTVTSAQKNPTAFYLCASSPGSTWSTEAFFGQGTRLTVV.

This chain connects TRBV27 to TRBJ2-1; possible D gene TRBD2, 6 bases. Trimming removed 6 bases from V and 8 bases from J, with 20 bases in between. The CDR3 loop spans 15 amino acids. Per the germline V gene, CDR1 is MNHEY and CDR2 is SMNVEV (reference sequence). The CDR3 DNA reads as TGTGCCAGCAGCCCTTCATTGCTAGCGTACCATGAGCAGTTCTTC. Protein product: CASSPSLLAYHEQFF.

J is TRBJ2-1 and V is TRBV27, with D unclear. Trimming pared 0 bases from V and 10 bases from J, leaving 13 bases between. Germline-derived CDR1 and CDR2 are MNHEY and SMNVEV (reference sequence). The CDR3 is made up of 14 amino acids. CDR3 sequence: CASSLSVGGVEQFF. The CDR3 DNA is TGTGCCAGCAGTTTATCGGTAGGCGGCGTGGAGCAGTTCTTC.

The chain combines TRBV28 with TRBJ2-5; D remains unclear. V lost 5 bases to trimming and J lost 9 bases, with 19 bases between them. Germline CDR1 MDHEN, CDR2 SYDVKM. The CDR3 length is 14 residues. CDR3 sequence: CASSPSPQSIPQYF. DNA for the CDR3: TGTGCCAGCAGTCCAAGTCCCCAATCTATCCCCCAGTACTTC.

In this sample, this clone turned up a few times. CDR3 in amino acids: CAWSVGTGLAEAFF. CDR3 nucleotide sequence: TGTGCCTGGAGTGTAGGGACAGGGCTGGCTGAAGCTTTCTTT. The rearrangement links TRBV30 to TRBJ1-1, with TRBD1 identical over 9 bases. The germline V gene encodes CDR1 GTSNPN and CDR2 SVGIG (reference sequence). This CDR3 is 14 amino acids long. With 0 bases clipped from V and 6 bases from J, the junction kept 5 bases outside the gene matches.

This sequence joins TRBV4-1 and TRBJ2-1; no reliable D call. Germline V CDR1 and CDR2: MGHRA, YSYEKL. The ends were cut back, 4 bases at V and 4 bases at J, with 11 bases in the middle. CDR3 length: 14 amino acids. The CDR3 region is CASSLPMRYNEQFF. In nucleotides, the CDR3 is TGCGCCAGCAGCCTCCCGATGCGGTACAATGAGCAGTTCTTC.

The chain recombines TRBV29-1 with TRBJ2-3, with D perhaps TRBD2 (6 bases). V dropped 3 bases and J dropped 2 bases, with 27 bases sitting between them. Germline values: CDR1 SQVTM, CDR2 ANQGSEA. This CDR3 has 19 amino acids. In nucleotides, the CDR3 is TGCAGCGTTGACCCCTTGTGGGGGGTAGGGACTCGGCCCACAGATACGCAGTATTTT. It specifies CSVDPLWGVGTRPTDTQYF.

This CDR3 reads CASSLISGMGRETQYF. Here the CDR3 DNA reads TGTGCCAGCAGTTTAATTTCCGGGATGGGCCGGGAGACCCAGTACTTC. V and J are TRBV27 and TRBJ2-5; D is possibly TRBD2 (5 bases). V was trimmed by 2 bases and J by 5 bases, leaving 18 bases between them. Germline lookup yields CDR1 MNHEY and CDR2 SMNVEV (reference sequence). The CDR3 sequence is 16 residues long.

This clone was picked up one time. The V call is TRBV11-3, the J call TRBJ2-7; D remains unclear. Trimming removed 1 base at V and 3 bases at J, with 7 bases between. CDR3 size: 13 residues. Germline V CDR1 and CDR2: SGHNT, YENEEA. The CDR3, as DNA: TGTGCCAGCAGCTTAGGGCAGAACTACGAGCAGTACTTC. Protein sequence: CASSLGQNYEQYF.

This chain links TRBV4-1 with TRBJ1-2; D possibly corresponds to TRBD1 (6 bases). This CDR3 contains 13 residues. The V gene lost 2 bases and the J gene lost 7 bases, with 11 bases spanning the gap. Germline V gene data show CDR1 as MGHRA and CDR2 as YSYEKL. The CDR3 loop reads CASSQPTGFGYTF. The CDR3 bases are TGCGCCAGCAGCCAACCCACAGGGTTTGGCTACACCTTC.

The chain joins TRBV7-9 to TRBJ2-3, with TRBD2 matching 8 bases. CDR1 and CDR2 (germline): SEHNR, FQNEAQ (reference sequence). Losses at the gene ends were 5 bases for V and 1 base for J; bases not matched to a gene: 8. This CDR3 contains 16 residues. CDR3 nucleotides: TGTGCCAGCAGCCTTTCGATTAGCGGGGGCACAGATACGCAGTATTTT. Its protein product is CASSLSISGGTDTQYF. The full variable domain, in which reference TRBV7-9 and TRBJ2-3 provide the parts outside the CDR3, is DTGVSQNPRHKITKRGQNVTFRCDPISEHNRLYWYRQTLGQGPEFLTYFQNEAQLEKSRLLSDRFSAERPKGSFSTLEIQRTEQGDSAMYLCASSLSISGGTDTQYFGPGTRLTVL.

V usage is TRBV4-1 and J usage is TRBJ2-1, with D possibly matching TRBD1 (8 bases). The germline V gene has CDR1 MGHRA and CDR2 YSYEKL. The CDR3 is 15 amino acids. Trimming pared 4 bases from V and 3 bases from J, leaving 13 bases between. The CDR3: CASSREGQDYNEQFF. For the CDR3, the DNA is TGCGCCAGCAGCCGGGAGGGACAGGACTACAATGAGCAGTTCTTC.

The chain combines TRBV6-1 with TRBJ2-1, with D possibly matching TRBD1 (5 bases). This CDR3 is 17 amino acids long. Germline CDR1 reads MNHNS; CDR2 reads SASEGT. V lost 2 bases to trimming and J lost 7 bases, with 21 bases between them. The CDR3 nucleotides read TGTGCCAGCAGTGAATGGCTGCCAGGGTCGGAAGGTAATGAGCAGTTCTTC. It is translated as CASSEWLPGSEGNEQFF.

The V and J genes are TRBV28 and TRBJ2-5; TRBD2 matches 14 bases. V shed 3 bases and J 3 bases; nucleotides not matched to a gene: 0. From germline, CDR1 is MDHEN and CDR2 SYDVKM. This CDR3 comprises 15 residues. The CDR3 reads CASSLTSGREETQYF. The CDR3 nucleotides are TGTGCCAGCAGTTTGACTAGCGGGAGGGAAGAGACCCAGTACTTC. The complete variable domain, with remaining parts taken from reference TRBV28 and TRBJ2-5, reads DVKVTQSSRYLVKRTGEKVFLECVQDMDHENMFWYRQDPGLGLRLIYFSYDVKMKEKGDIPEGYSVSREKKERFSLILESASTNQTSMYLCASSLTSGREETQYFGPGTRLLVL.

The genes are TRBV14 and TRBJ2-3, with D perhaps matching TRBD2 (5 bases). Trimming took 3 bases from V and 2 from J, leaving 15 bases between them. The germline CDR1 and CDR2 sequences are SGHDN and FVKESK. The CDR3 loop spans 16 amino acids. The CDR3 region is CASSHLEDFYTDTQYF. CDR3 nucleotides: TGTGCCAGCAGCCACTTGGAGGACTTCTACACAGATACGCAGTATTTT.

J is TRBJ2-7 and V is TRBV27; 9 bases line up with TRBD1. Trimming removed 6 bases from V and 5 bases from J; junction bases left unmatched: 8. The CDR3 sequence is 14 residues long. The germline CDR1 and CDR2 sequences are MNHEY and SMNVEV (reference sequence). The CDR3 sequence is CASSWGQGFHEQYF. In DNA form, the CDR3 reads TGTGCCAGCAGCTGGGGACAGGGTTTCCACGAGCAGTACTTC.

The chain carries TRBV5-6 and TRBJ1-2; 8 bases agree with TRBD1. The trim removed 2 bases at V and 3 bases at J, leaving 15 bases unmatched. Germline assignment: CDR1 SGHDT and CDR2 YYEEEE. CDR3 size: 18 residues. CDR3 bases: TGTGCCAGCAGCTTTTTCACAGGGGGTCCCCTGGGTCACTATGGCTACACCTTC. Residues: CASSFFTGGPLGHYGYTF.

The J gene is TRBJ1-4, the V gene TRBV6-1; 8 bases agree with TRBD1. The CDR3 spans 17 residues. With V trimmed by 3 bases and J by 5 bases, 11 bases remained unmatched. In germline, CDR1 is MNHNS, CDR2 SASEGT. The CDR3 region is CASSDGGLGTGNEKLFF. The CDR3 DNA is TGTGCCAGCAGTGACGGGGGACTCGGGACAGGAAATGAAAAACTGTTTTTT.